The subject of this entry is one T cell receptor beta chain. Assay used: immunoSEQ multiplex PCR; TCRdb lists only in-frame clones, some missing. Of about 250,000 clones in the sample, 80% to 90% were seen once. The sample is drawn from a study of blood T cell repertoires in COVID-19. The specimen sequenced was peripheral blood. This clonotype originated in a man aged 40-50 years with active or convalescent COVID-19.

The CDR3 is CASSQTSGPGGAGELFF. In DNA, the CDR3 is TGTGCCAGCAGCCAGACTAGCGGGCCCGGGGGAGCCGGGGAGCTGTTTTTT. The chain recombines TRBV3-1 (or the pseudogene TRBV3-2) with TRBJ2-2, with 10 nucleotides matching TRBD2. Germline CDR1 reads LGHDT; CDR2 reads YNNKEL (reference sequence). J gave up 6 bases and V 3 bases, and 10 bases lay outside the gene matches. The CDR3 contains 17 residues.